A selection of T cell receptor beta chains follows, all from one sample in a study of cytomegalovirus exposure and HLA in healthy donors. Clones were read by immunoSEQ multiplex PCR, and TCRdb kept only the in-frame ones, dropping some. The repertoire includes 100,000 to 150,000 clones, 75% to 90% of them detected once, and less than 2.5% sits in the top ten. Sequenced: PBMCs. These receptors were taken from a man younger than 45 in good health and CMV-seronegative. Both conserved end residues are part of each CDR3. D genes are given only for firm matches. Clone size is given for some rows only: seen once, a few or many times, or a class if the clone is expanded.

TRBJ2-1 TRBV7-9 NA NA TGTGCCAGCAGCCCAGTCAGTCTAGCGTGGGATGAGCAGTTCTTC CASSPVSLAWDEQFF
TRBJ2-4 TRBV19 NA NA TGTGCCAGTAGTCCCGCTACATTTATGGACAGTCAGTACTTC CASSPATFMDSQYF
TRBJ2-7 TRBV28 NA NA TGTGCCAGCAGTTTATCGACAGGCCCTTACGAGCAGTACTTC CASSLSTGPYEQYF
TRBJ1-1 TRBV5-6 NA NA TGTGCCAGCAGCTTGTCAGGGGAAGTGACTGAAGCTTTCTTT CASSLSGEVTEAFF
TRBJ2-5 TRBV10-1 NA NA TGCGCCAGCAGTGGAGGTGCGGGACAGCGGGAGACCCAGTACTTC CASSGGAGQRETQYF
TRBJ1-2 TRBV6-5 few NA TGTGCCAGCAGTTTTCGAACAGGGAGGGGAGGCTACACCTTC CASSFRTGRGGYTF
TRBJ2-1 TRBV19 NA NA TGTGCCAGTAGTATTTTACGGGGGGCCAGCTCCTACAATGAGCAGTTCTTC CASSILRGASSYNEQFF
TRBJ2-7 TRBV15 NA TRBD1 TGTGCCACCAGCAGCCCCGGACAGGGGATATCCTACGAGCAGTACTTC CATSSPGQGISYEQYF
TRBJ2-3 TRBV10-3 NA TRBD1 TGTGCCATCAGTGAGGGATTGACAGGGGCGGGAGATACGCAGTATTTT CAISEGLTGAGDTQYF
TRBJ1-5 TRBV7-2 NA TRBD1 TGTGCCAGCAGCTCCAAGGGGGCGAGTTTGGGCAATCAGCCCCAGCATTTT CASSSKGASLGNQPQHF
TRBJ1-1 TRBV10-3 NA TRBD1 TGTGCCATCAGTACAGGGGCGAACACTGAAGCTTTCTTT CAISTGANTEAFF
TRBJ2-1 TRBV11-2 NA NA TGTGCCAGCAGCTTAGTCCGAGACAATGAGCAGTTCTTC CASSLVRDNEQFF
TRBJ1-1 TRBV19 NA NA TGTGCCAGTCTGGGTCGACTGCGGACTGAAGCTTTCTTT CASLGRLRTEAFF
TRBJ2-3 TRBV18 NA NA TGTGCCAGCTCACCTCTCAGGGGCACAGATACGCAGTATTTT CASSPLRGTDTQYF
TRBJ2-7 TRBV6-4 NA TRBD2 TGTGCCAGCAGCCCACTAGCGGGGGCAAGGGAGCAGTACTTC CASSPLAGAREQYF
TRBJ1-1 TRBV7-6 NA NA TGTGCCAGCAGCCGAGGAGGTTCAGGGGCCCCCACTGAAGCTTTCTTT CASSRGGSGAPTEAFF
TRBJ1-5 TRBV10-3 NA NA TGTGCCATCAGTGAGGGAACTACCGAAAGCAATCAGCCCCAGCATTTT CAISEGTTESNQPQHF